This TCR beta chain was recovered during a study of CD8+ T cells in alopecia areata. Isolated RNA was reverse transcribed into cDNA used as the sequencing template. Method: immunoSEQ multiplex PCR; TCRdb's copy keeps in-frame clones and lacks some. The sample shows about 120,000 clones, around 56% of them seen only once. The J segment lost 4 bases and the V segment lost 2 bases, leaving 9 bases of the junction unmatched. The CDR3 loop spans 16 amino acids. Germline V gives CDR1 SGHDT, CDR2 YYEEEE. This sample's treatment: oral pan-JAK inhibitor, 5-10 mg twice daily. The sequencing here drew on CD4+ T cells sorted from blood, taken at week 4, from a patient treated with tofacitinib. J is TRBJ2-3 and V is TRBV5-6; 8 nucleotides match TRBD2. This TCR was sampled from a human donor with alopecia areata. For the CDR3, the DNA is TGTGCCAGCAGCTTTAGAAGCGGGGGTGATGCAGATACGCAGTATTTT. It specifies CASSFRSGGDADTQYF.